This T cell receptor beta chain stems from a study of sequential checkpoint blockade in melanoma. Study information: First-line arms were nivolumab then ipilimumab, or the reverse, randomized 1:1. Maintenance nivolumab came after either treatment sequence.

CDR1 SGHNT and CDR2 YYREEE come from the germline V gene (reference sequence). V lost 6 bases and J lost 9, with 13 bases in between. CDR3 length: 12 amino acids. TCRdb's copy holds only in-frame clones and misses some; the assay was immunoSEQ multiplex PCR. The sample has approximately 37,000 clones, approximately 84% seen once. Treatment reported: randomized to nivolumab then ipilimumab (arm A) or the reverse (arm B). DNA-damaging chemotherapy had not been given to any patient beforehand. Live CD3+CD8+ CD19− CD56− cells were sorted from PBMCs. This clone was detected only once. The source is a human donor with melanoma. The V gene is TRBV5-4, the J gene TRBJ2-1; tentatively, D is TRBD1 (6 bases). Sequencing used CD8+ T cells sorted from blood (inferred from file names), obtained from a patient given nivolumab and ipilimumab in sequence. CDR3 nucleotide sequence: TGTGCCAGCAACCTCCCAGGGGCTGAGCAGTTCTTC. Residues: CASNLPGAEQFF.